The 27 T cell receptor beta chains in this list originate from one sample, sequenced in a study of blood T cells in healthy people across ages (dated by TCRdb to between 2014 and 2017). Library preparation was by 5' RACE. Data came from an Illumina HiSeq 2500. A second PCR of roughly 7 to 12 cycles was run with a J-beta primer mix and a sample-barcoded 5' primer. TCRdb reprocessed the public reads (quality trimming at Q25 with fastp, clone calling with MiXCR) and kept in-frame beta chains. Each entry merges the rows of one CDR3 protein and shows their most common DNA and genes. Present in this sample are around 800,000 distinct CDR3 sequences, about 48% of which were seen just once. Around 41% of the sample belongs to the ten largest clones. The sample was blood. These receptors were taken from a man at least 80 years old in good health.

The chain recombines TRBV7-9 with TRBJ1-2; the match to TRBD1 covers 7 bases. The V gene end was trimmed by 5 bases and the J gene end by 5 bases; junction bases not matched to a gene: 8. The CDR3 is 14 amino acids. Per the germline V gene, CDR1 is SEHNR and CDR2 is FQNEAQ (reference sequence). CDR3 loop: CASSLGDRVYGYTF. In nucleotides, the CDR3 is TGTGCCAGCAGCCTAGGCGACAGGGTTTATGGCTACACCTTC.

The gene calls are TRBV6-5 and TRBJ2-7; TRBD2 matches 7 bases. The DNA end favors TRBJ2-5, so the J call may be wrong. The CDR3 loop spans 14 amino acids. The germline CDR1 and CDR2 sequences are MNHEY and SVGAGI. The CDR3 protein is CASSYGGGQETQYF. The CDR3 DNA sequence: TGTGCCAGCAGTTATGGGGGGGGACAAGAGACCCAGTACTTC.

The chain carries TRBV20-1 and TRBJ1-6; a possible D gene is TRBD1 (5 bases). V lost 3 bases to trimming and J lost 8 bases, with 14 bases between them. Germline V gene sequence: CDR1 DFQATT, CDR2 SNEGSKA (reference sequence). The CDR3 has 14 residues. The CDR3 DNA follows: TGCAGTGCTAGTGCGACAGATTTAGATTCACCCCTCCACTTT. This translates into CSASATDLDSPLHF.

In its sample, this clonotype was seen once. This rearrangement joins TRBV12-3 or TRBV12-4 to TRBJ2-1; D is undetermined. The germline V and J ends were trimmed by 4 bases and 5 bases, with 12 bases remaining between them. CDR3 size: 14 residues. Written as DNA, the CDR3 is TGTGCCAGCAGTTCCCATGACCCAAACAATGAGCAGTTCTTC. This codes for CASSSHDPNNEQFF.

The CDR3 region is CASSGPTSGTGEQYF. CDR3 bases: TGTGCCAGCAGTGGGCCGACTAGCGGGACGGGTGAGCAGTACTTC. The J gene is TRBJ2-5, the V gene TRBV25-1, with 11 bases matching TRBD2. Per germline, CDR1 MGHDK and CDR2 SYGVNS. The trim removed 4 bases at V and 11 bases at J, leaving 12 bases unmatched. The CDR3 consists of 15 residues. The complete variable domain, with remaining parts taken from reference TRBV25-1 and TRBJ2-5, reads EADIYQTPRYLVIGTGKKITLECSQTMGHDKMYWYQQDPGMELHLIHYSYGVNSTEKGDLSSESTVSRIRTEHFPLTLESARPSHTSQYLCASSGPTSGTGEQYFGPGTRLLVL.

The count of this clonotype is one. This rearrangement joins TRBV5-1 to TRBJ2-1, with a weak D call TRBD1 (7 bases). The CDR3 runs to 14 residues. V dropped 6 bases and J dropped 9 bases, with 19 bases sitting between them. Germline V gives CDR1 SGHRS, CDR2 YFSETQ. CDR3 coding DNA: TGCGCCAGCAACAACCCCGGTCAGGGGGGTGAGCAGTTCTTC. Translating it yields CASNNPGQGGEQFF.

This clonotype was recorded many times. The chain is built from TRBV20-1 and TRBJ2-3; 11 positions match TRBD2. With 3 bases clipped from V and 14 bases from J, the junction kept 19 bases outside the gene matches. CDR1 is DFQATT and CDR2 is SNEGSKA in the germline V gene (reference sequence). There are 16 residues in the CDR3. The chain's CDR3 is CSASPGLAGSGGYAYF. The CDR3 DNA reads TGCAGTGCTAGCCCCGGACTAGCGGGCTCAGGGGGGTACGCGTATTTT.

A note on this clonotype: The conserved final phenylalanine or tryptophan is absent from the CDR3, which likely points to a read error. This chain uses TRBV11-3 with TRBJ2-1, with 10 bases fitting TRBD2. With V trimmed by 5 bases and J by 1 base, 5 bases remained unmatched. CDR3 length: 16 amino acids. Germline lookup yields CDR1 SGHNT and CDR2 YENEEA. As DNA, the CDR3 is TGTGCCAGCAGCGGGGGTAGCGGGAGGTCCTACAATGAGCAGTTCGTC. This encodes CASSGGSGRSYNEQFV.

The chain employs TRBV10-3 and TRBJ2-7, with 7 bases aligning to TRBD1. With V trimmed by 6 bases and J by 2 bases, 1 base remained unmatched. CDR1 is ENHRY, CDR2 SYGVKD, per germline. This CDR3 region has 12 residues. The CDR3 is CAIRGQTYEQYF. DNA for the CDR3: TGTGCCATCAGGGGACAGACCTACGAGCAGTACTTC.

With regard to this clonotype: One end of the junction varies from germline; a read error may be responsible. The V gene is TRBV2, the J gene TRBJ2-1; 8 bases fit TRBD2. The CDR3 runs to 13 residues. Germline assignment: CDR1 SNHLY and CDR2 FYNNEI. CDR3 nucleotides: TGTGCAAGCACGGGAGGGGAGTACAATGAGCAGTTCTTC. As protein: CASTGGEYNEQFF.

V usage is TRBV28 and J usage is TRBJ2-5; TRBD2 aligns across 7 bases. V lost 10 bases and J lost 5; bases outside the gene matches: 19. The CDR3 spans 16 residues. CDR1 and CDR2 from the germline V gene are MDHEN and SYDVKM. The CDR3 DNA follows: TGTGCCACCCGATCTGTAGCGGGCAGCCCGGGGGAGACCCAGTACTTC. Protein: CATRSVAGSPGETQYF.

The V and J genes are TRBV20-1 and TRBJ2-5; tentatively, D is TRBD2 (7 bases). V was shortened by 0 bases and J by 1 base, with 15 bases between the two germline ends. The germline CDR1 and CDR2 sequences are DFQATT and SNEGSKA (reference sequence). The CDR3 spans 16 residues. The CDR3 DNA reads TGCAGTGCTAGAGATCATAAAGGGGGGGCCCAAGAGACCCAGTACTTC. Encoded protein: CSARDHKGGAQETQYF.

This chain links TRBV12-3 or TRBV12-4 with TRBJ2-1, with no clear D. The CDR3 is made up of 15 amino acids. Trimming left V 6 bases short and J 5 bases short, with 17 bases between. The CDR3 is CASSLTVGRNNEQFF. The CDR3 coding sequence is TGTGCCAGCAGCCTCACCGTCGGGCGAAACAATGAGCAGTTCTTC.

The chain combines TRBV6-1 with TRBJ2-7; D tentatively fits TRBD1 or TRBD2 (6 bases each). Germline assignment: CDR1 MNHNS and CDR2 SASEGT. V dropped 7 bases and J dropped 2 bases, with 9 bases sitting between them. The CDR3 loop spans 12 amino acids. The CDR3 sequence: CASKEGAYEQYF. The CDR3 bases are TGTGCCAGCAAGGAGGGGGCCTACGAGCAGTACTTC.

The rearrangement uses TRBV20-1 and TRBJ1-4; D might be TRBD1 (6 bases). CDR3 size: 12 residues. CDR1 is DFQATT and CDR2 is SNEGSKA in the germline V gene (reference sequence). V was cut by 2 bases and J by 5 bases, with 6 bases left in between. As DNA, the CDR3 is TGCAGTGCTAGACAGGGGAATGAAAAACTGTTTTTT. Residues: CSARQGNEKLFF.

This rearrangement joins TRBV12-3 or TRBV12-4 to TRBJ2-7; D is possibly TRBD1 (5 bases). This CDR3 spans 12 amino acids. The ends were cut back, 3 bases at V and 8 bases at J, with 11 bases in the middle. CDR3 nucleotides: TGTGCCAGCAGTTTGGAACAGGCCAAGCAGTACTTC. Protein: CASSLEQAKQYF.

The CDR3 nucleotides are TGCAGTGCTAGAGATTTTGTAGCGGCCTCCTACGAGCAGTACTTC. Its protein product is CSARDFVAASYEQYF. This chain connects TRBV20-1 to TRBJ2-7; tentative D call: TRBD2 (6 bases). The CDR3 is 15 amino acids. Per germline, CDR1 DFQATT and CDR2 SNEGSKA (reference sequence). Trimming shortened V by 0 bases and J by 0 bases, and 12 bases separated the two germline ends.

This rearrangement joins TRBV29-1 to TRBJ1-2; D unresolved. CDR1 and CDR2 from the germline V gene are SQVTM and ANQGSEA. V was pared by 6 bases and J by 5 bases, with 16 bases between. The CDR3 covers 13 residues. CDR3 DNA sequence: TGCAGCGTCTCTCGCGGACTGGAGTATGGCTACACCTTC. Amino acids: CSVSRGLEYGYTF.

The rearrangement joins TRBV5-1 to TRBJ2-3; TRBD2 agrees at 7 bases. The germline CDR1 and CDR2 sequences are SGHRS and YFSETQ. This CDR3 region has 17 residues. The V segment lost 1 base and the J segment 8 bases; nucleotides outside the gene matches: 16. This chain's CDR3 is CASSLFHRDPGGGTQYF. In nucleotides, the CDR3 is TGCGCCAGCAGCTTGTTTCACCGGGACCCGGGCGGGGGTACGCAGTATTTT.

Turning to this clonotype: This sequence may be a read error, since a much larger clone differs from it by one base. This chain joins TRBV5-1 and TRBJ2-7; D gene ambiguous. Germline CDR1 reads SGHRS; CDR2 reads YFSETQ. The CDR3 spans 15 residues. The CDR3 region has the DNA TGCGCCAGCAGCTTGGAGCCTACCATTACCTACGGGCAGTACTTC. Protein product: CASSLEPTITYGQYF.

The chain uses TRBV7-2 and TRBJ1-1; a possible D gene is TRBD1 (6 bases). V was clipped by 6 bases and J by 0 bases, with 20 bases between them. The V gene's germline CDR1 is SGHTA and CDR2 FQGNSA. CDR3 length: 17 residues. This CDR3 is CASSLRDKGGMNTEAFF. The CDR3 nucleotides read TGTGCCAGCAGTTTAAGGGACAAGGGCGGGATGAACACTGAAGCTTTCTTT.

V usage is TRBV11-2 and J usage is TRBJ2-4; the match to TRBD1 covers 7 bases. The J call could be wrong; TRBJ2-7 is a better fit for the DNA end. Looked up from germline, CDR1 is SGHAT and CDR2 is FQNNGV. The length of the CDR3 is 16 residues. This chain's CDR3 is CASRSLQGTAAYEQYF. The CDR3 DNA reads TGTGCCAGCAGGTCCCTCCAAGGGACAGCCGCCTACGAGCAGTACTTC.

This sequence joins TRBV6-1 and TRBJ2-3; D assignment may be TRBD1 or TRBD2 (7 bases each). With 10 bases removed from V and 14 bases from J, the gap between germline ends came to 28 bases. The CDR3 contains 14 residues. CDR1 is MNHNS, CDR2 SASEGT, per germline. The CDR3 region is CATGEGGGNRYAYF. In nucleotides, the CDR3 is TGTGCCACCGGGGAGGGAGGGGGCAACAGATACGCGTATTTT.

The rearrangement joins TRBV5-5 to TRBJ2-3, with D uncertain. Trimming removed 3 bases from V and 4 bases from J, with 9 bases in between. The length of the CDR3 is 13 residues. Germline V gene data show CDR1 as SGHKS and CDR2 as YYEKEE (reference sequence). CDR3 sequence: CASSSTAPDTQYF. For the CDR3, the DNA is TGTGCCAGCAGCTCTACGGCTCCAGATACGCAGTATTTT.

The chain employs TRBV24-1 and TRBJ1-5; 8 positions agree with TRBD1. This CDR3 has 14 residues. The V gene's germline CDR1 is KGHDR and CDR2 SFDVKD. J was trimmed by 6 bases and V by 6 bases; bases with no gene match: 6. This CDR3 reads CATSSGQGGQPQHF. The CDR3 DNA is TGTGCCACCAGTAGTGGACAGGGCGGTCAGCCCCAGCATTTT.

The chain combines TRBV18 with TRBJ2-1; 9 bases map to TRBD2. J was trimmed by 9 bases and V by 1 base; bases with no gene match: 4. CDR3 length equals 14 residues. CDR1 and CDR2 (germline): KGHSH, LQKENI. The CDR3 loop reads CASSPRREGGEQFF. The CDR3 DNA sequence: TGTGCCAGCTCACCACGGCGGGAGGGTGGTGAGCAGTTCTTC.

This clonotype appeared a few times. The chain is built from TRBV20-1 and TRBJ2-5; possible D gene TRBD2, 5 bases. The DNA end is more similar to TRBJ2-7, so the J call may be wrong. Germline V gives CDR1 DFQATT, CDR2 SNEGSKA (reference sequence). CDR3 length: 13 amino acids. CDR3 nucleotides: TGCAGTGCGAACGTAGCGACGAACTACGAGCAGTACTTC. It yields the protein CSANVATNYEQYF.